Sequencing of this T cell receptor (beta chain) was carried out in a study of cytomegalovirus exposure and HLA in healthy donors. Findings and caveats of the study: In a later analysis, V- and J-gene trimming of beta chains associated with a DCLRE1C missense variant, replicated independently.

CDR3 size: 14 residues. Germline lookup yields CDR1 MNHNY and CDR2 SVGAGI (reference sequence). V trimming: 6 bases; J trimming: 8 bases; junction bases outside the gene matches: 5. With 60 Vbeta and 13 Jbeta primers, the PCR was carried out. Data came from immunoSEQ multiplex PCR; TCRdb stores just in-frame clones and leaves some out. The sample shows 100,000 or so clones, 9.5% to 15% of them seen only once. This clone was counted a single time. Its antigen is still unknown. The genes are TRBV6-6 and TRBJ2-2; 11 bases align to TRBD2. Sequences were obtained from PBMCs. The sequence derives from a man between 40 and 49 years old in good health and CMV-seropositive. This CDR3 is CASRLAGDIGELFF. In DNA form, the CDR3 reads TGTGCCAGCAGACTAGCGGGAGACATAGGGGAGCTGTTTTTT.